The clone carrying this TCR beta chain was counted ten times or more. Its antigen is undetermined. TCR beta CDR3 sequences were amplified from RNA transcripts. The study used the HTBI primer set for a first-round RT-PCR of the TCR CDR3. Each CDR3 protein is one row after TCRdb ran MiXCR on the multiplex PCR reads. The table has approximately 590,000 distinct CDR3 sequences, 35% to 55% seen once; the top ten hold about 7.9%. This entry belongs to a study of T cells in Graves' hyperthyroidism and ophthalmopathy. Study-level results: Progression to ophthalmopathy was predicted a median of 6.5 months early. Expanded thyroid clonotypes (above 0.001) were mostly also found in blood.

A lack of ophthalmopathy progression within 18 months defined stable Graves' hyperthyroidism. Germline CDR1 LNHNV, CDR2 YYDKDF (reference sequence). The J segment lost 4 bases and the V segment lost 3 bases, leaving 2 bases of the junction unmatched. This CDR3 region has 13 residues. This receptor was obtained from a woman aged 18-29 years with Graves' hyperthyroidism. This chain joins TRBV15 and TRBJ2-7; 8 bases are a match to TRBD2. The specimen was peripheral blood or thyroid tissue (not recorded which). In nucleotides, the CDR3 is TGTGCCACCAGCAGGCGGGGGGAATACGAGCAGTACTTC. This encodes CATSRRGEYEQYF.